The clone carrying this TCR beta chain was picked up a small number of times. Samples each yielded at least 6 micrograms of total RNA. The source of the sample is a study of blood T cells in healthy people across ages. The use of a sample-barcoded 5' primer and a J-beta primer mix characterized a second PCR of about 7 to 12 cycles. TCRdb reprocessed the 5' RACE reads via MiXCR and lists one record per CDR3 protein. The table has hundreds of thousands of distinct CDR3 sequences, 55% to 65% seen once. The V segment lost 4 bases and the J segment 1 base; nucleotides outside the gene matches: 7. The CDR3 runs to 16 residues.

Sequencing was performed on blood. The chain recombines TRBV12-3 or TRBV12-4 with TRBJ2-1, with 7 bases matching TRBD1. This sequence originates from a man aged 25 to 45 in good health. CDR3 residues: CASSWNRGRSYNEQFF. In DNA form, the CDR3 reads TGTGCCAGCAGTTGGAACAGGGGTAGGTCCTACAATGAGCAGTTCTTC.